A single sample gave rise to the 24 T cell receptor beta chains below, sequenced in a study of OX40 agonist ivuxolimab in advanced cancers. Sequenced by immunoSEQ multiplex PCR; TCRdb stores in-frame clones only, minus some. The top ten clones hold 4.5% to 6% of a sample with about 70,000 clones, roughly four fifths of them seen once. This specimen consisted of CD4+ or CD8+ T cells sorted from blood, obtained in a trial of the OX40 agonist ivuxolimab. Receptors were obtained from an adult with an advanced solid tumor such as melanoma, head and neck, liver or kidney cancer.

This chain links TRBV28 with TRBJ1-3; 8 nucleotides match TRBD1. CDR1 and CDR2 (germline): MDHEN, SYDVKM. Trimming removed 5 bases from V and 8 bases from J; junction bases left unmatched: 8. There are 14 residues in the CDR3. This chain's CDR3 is CASSPGQGRHTIYF. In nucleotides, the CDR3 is TGTGCCAGCAGTCCAGGACAGGGAAGGCACACCATATATTTT.

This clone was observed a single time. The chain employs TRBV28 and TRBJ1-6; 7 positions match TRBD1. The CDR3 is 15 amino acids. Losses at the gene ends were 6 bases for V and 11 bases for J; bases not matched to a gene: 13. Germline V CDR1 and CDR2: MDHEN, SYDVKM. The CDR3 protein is CASSPGGQLLTPLHF. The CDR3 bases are TGTGCCAGCAGCCCAGGGGGACAGCTCTTGACACCCCTCCACTTT.

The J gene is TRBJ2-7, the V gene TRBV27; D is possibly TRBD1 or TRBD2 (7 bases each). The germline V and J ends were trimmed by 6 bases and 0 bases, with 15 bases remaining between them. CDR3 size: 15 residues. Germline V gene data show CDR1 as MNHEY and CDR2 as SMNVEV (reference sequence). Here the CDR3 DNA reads TGTGCCAGCAGGGGGGGGACAGATAGCTCCTACGAGCAGTACTTC. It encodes CASRGGTDSSYEQYF.

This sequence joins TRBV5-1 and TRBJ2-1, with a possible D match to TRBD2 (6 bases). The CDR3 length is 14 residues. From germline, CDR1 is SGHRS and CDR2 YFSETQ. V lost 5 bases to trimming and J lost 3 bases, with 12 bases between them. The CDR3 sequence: CASSSQAGYNEQFF. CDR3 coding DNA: TGCGCCAGCAGTTCACAAGCGGGCTACAATGAGCAGTTCTTC.

CDR3 protein: CASSLVSYEQYF. The CDR3 DNA follows: TGTGCCAGCAGCTTAGTGAGCTACGAGCAGTACTTC. The chain combines TRBV7-2 with TRBJ2-7; D unclear. Trimming took 1 base from V and 3 from J, leaving 4 bases between them. Germline V gene lookup returns CDR1 SGHTA and CDR2 FQGNSA. CDR3 length equals 12 residues.

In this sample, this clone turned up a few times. The CDR3 DNA follows: TGTGCCAGCAGTGACTCACGAGGGGTGACTCAGCCCCAGCATTTT. It yields the protein CASSDSRGVTQPQHF. The V and J genes are TRBV6-4 and TRBJ1-5; a possible D gene is TRBD1 (5 bases). V was pared by 0 bases and J by 6 bases, with 12 bases between. This CDR3 comprises 15 residues. In germline, CDR1 is MRHNA, CDR2 SNTAGT.

In DNA form, the CDR3 reads TGTGCCAGCAGCTTGGGACTAGCGGGGAGCACAGATACGCAGTATTTT. It specifies CASSLGLAGSTDTQYF. The chain couples TRBV9 to TRBJ2-3; 13 nucleotides agree with TRBD2. Germline trimming cut 4 bases from V and 0 bases from J; bases unmatched to any gene: 2. This CDR3 spans 16 amino acids. Germline V gives CDR1 SGDLS, CDR2 YYNGEE.

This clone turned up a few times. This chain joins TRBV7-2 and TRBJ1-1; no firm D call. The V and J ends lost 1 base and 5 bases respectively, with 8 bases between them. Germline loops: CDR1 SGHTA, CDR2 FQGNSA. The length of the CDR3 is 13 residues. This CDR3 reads CASSLVQVTEAFF. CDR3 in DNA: TGTGCCAGCAGCTTAGTGCAGGTAACTGAAGCTTTCTTT. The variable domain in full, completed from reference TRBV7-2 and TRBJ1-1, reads GAGVSQSPSNKVTEKGKDVELRCDPISGHTALYWYRQSLGQGLEFLIYFQGNSAPDKSGLPSDRFSAERTGGSVSTLTIQRTQQEDSAVYLCASSLVQVTEAFFGQGTRLTVV.

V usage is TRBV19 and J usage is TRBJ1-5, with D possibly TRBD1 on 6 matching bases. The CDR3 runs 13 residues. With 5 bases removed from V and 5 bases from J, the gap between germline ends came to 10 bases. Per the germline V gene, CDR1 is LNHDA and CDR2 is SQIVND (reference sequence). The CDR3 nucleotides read TGTGCCAGTAGTGACAGGAGGGATCAGCCCCAGCATTTT. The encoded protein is CASSDRRDQPQHF.

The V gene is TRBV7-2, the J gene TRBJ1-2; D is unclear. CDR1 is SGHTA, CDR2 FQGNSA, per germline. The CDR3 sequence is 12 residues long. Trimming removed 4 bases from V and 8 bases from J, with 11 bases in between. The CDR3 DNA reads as TGTGCCAGCAGCTCCTGGAAGGAGGGCTACACCTTC. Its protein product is CASSSWKEGYTF.

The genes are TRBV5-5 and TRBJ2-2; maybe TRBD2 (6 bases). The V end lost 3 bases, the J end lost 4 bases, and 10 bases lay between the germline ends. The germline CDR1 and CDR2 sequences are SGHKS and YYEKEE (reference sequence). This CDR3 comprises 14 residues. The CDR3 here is CASSWGLPTGELFF. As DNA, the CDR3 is TGTGCCAGCAGCTGGGGACTCCCCACCGGGGAGCTGTTTTTT. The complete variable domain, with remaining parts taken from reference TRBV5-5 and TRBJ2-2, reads DAGVTQSPTHLIKTRGQQVTLRCSPISGHKSVSWYQQVLGQGPQFIFQYYEKEERGRGNFPDRFSARQFPNYSSELNVNALLLGDSALYLCASSWGLPTGELFFGEGSRLTVL.

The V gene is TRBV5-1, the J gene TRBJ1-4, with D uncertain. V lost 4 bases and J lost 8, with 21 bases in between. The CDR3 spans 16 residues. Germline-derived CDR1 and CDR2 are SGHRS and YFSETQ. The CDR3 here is CASSLTPEGLREKLFF. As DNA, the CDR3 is TGCGCCAGCAGCCTTACTCCGGAGGGCCTACGGGAAAAACTGTTTTTT.

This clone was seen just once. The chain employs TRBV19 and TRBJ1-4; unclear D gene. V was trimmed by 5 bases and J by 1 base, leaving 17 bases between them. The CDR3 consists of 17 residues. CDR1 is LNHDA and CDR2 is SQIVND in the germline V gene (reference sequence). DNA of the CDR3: TGTGCCAGTAGTCTTCAGGTCGCCCACGGAACTAATGAAAAACTGTTTTTT. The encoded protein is CASSLQVAHGTNEKLFF.

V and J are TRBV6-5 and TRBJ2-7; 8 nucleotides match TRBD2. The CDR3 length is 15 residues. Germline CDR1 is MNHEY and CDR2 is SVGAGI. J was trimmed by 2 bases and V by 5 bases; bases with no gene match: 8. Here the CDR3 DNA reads TGTGCCAGCAGTCCTATCAGCGGGAGCGCCTACGAGCAGTACTTC. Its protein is CASSPISGSAYEQYF.

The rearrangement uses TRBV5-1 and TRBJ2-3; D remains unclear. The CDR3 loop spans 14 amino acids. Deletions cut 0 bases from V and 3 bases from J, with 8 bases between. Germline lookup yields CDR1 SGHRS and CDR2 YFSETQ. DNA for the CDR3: TGCGCCAGCAGCTTGGCCTCCCCGACAGATACGCAGTATTTT. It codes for CASSLASPTDTQYF.

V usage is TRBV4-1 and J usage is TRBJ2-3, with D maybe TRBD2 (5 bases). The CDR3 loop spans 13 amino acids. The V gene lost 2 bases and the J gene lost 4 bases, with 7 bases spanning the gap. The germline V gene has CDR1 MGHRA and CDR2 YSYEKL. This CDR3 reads CASSQPGADTQYF. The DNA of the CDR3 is TGCGCCAGCAGCCAACCCGGGGCAGATACGCAGTATTTT.

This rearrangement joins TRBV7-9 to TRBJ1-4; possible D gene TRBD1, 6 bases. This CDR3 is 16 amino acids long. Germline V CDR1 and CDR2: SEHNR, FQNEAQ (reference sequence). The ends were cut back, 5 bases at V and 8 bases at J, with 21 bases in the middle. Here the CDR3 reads CASSPLGWGRGEKLFF. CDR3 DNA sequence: TGTGCCAGCAGCCCATTGGGCTGGGGGCGCGGGGAAAAACTGTTTTTT.

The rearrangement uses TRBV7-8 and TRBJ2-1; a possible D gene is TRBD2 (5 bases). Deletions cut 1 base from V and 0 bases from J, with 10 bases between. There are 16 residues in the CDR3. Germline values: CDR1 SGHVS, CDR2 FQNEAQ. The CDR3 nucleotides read TGTGCCAGCAGCTTAGGGACTCGGAGCTCCTACAATGAGCAGTTCTTC. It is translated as CASSLGTRSSYNEQFF.

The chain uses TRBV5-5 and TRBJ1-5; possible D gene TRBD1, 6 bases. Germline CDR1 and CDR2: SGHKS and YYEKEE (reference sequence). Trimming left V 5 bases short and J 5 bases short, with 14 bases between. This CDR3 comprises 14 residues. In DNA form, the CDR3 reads TGTGCCAGCAGTAAGCCAGGGGCGGATCAGCCCCAGCATTTT. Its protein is CASSKPGADQPQHF.

The CDR3 nucleotides read TGTGCCAGTAGTATAGGCGGACACCTGCCTGGAAACACCATATATTTT. Translating gives CASSIGGHLPGNTIYF. This chain joins TRBV19 and TRBJ1-3; maybe TRBD1 (5 bases). This CDR3 is built from 16 residues. V was cut by 1 base and J by 2 bases, with 12 bases left in between. CDR1 LNHDA and CDR2 SQIVND come from the germline V gene (reference sequence).

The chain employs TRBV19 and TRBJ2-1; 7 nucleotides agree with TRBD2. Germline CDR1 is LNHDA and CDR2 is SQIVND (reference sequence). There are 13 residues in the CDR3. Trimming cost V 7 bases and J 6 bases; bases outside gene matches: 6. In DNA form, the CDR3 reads TGTGCCAGTACTGGGGGAGGGCCCAATGAGCAGTTCTTC. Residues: CASTGGGPNEQFF.

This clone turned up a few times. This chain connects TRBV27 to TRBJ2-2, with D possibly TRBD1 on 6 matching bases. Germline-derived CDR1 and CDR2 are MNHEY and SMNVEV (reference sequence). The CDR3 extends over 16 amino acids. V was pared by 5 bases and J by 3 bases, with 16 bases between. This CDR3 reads CASSPRQVWDTGELFF. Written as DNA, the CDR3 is TGTGCCAGCAGTCCACGACAGGTTTGGGACACCGGGGAGCTGTTTTTT.

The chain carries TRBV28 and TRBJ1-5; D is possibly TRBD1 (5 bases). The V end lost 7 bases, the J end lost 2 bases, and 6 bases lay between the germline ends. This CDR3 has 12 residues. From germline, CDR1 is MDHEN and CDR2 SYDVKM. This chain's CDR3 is CASKGGNQPQHF. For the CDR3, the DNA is TGTGCCAGCAAAGGGGGCAATCAGCCCCAGCATTTT.

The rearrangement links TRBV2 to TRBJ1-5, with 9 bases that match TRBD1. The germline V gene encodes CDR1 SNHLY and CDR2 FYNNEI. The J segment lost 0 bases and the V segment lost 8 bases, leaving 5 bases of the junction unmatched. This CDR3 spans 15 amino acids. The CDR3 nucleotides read TGTGCCAGCTCTCGGACAGGGGATAGCAATCAGCCCCAGCATTTT. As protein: CASSRTGDSNQPQHF.